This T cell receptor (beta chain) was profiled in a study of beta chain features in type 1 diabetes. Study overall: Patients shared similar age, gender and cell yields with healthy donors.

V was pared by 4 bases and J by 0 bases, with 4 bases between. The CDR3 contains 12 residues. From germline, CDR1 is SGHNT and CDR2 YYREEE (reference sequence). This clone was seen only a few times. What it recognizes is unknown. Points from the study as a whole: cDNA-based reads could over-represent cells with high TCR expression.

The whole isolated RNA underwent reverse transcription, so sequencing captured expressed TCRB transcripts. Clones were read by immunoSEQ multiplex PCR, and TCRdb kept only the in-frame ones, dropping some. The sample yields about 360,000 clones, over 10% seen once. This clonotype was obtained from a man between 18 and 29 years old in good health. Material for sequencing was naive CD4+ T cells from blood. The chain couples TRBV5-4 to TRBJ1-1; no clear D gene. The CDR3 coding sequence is TGTGCCAGCAGCAGAGTGAACACTGAAGCTTTCTTT. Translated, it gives CASSRVNTEAFF.